This TCR beta chain was identified during a study of control samples from healthy donors and cancer patients. The CDR3 length is 15 residues. Trimming removed 10 bases from V and 0 bases from J; junction bases left unmatched: 10. CDR1 SGHVS and CDR2 FQNEAQ come from the germline V gene. Assay: immunoSEQ multiplex PCR; the TCRdb copy retains only in-frame clones and omits some. The repertoire holds tens of thousands of clones, with more than 70% as singletons. The source is a man aged 35 to 55 with colorectal cancer. V is TRBV7-8 and J is TRBJ2-3; 7 bases align to TRBD2. Input material: PBMCs. The CDR3 sequence is CAILPSGPSTDTQYF. DNA for the CDR3: TGTGCCATCCTACCTAGCGGTCCTAGCACAGATACGCAGTATTTT.